This TCR beta chain was recorded in a study of blood T cell repertoires in COVID-19. Overall study context: The study drew acute and convalescent COVID-19 samples from the United States, Italy and Spain.

Per the study methods: Reference gene primer amplification in the assay estimated nucleated cell counts. The table came from immunoSEQ multiplex PCR; TCRdb's copy has only in-frame clones and leaves some out. V, J and clone size are those of that table, while D and trimming were read from the DNA. Altogether about 380,000 clones are present, 70% to 85% being singletons, with the ten largest covering around 1.1%. V shed 2 bases and J shed 6 bases, with 11 bases lying between them. The CDR3 length is 14 residues. Germline V CDR1 and CDR2: GTSNPN, SVGIG (reference sequence). The sequence came from a human donor with acute or convalescent COVID-19. The donor label of this sample is uncertain. The chain uses TRBV30 and TRBJ1-6, with D maybe TRBD1 (5 bases). The sequencing input was peripheral blood. CDR3: CAWSYGQGNSPLHF. The CDR3 coding sequence is TGTGCCTGGAGTTATGGGCAGGGTAATTCACCCCTCCACTTT. The variable domain in full, completed from reference TRBV30 and TRBJ1-6, reads SQTIHQWPATLVQPVGSPLSLECTVEGTSNPNLYWYRQAAGRGLQLLFYSVGIGQISSEVPQNLSASRPQDRQFILSSKKLLLSDSGFYLCAWSYGQGNSPLHFGNGTRLTVT.